The TCR beta chain described here comes from a study of T-cell reconstitution after alpha-beta-depleted transplantation in children. A library of TCRbeta sequences, prepared with unique molecular identifiers, was generated. TCRdb reprocessed the PCR reads with MiXCR, giving one entry per CDR3 protein. The data hold under 140,000 distinct CDR3 sequences, with about 9.4% observed a single time. This clonotype was observed many times. The V gene's germline CDR1 is MGHRA and CDR2 YSYEKL. CDR3 length: 14 amino acids. Trimming removed 4 bases from V and 0 bases from J; junction bases left unmatched: 1. This sequence was found in a human donor who donated a stem cell graft to a child with acute lymphoblastic leukemia. J is TRBJ2-7 and V is TRBV4-1, with 9 bases fitting TRBD1. Sequencing used PBMCs from the stem cell graft donor, obtained from the stem cell graft. This CDR3 reads CASSPQGASYEQYF. The CDR3 nucleotides are TGCGCCAGCAGCCCACAGGGGGCCTCCTACGAGCAGTACTTC.